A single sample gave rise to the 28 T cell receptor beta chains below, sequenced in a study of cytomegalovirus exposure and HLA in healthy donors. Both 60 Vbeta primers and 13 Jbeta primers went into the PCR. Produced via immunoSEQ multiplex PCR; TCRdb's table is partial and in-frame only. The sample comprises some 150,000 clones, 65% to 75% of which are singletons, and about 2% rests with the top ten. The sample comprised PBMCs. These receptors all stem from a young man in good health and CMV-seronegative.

CDR3 region: CASSSRAITYEQYF. For the CDR3, the DNA is TGTGCCAGCAGCTCCAGGGCGATAACCTACGAGCAGTACTTC. The chain combines TRBV9 with TRBJ2-7; the D gene is possibly TRBD1 (5 bases). The CDR3 length is 14 residues. Trimming cost V 4 bases and J 2 bases, with 13 bases left between them. Germline CDR1 is SGDLS and CDR2 is YYNGEE. Variable domain in full (rest from reference TRBV9 and TRBJ2-7): DSGVTQTPKHLITATGQRVTLRCSPRSGDLSVYWYQQSLDQGLQFLIQYYNGEERAKGNILERFSAQQFPDLHSELNLSSLELGDSALYFCASSSRAITYEQYFGPGTRLTVT.

CDR3 amino acids: CASSFSGANYGYTF. In DNA, the CDR3 is TGCGCCAGCAGCTTCTCGGGGGCTAACTATGGCTACACCTTC. V usage is TRBV5-1 and J usage is TRBJ1-2, with D possibly being TRBD1 (5 bases). Trimming shortened V by 2 bases and J by 0 bases, and 8 bases separated the two germline ends. The CDR3 sequence is 14 residues long. CDR1 SGHRS and CDR2 YFSETQ come from the germline V gene.

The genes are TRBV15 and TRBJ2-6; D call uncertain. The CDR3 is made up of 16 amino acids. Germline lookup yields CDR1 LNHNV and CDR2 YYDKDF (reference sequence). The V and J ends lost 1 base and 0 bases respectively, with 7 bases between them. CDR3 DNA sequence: TGTGCCACCAGCAGAGCGAGCGACTCTGGGGCCAACGTCCTGACTTTC. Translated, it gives CATSRASDSGANVLTF.

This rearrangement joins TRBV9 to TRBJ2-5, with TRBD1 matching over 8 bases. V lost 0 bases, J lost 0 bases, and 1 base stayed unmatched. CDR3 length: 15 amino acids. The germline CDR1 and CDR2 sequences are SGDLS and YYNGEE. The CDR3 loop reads CASSVGTGNQETQYF. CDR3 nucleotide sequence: TGTGCCAGCAGCGTAGGGACAGGGAACCAAGAGACCCAGTACTTC. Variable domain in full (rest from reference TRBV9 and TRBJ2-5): DSGVTQTPKHLITATGQRVTLRCSPRSGDLSVYWYQQSLDQGLQFLIQYYNGEERAKGNILERFSAQQFPDLHSELNLSSLELGDSALYFCASSVGTGNQETQYFGPGTRLLVL.

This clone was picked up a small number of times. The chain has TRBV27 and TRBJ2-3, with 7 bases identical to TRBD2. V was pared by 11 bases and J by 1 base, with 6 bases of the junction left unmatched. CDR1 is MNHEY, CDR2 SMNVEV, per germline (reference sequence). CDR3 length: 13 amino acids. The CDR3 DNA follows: TGTGCCTCAGTGGGGGGGGGCACAGATACGCAGTATTTT. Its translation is CASVGGGTDTQYF.

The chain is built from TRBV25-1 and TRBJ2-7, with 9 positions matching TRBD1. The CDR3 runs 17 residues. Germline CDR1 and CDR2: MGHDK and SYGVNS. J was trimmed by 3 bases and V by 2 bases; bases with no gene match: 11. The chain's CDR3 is CASSEGEGGTGFYEQYF. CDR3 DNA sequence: TGTGCCAGCAGTGAAGGCGAAGGGGGGACAGGGTTCTACGAGCAGTACTTC.

As DNA, the CDR3 is TGTGCCAGCAGCTCGGACAGGGCCGACACCGGGGAGCTGTTTTTT. Encoded protein: CASSSDRADTGELFF. The V call is TRBV5-4, the J call TRBJ2-2, with 8 bases matching TRBD1. CDR1 and CDR2 (germline): SGHNT, YYREEE (reference sequence). The CDR3 loop spans 15 amino acids. Germline trimming cut 3 bases from V and 3 bases from J; bases unmatched to any gene: 4.

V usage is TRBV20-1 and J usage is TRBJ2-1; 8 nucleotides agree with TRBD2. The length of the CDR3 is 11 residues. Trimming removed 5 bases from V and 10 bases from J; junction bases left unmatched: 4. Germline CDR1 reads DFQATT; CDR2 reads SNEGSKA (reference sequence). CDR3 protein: CSAYSGEEQFF. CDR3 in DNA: TGCAGTGCTTATAGCGGGGAAGAGCAGTTCTTC.

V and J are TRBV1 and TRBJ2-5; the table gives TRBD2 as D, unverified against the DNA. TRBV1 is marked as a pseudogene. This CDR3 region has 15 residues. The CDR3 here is CTSSQRGGERETQYF. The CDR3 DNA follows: TGCACCAGCAGCCAACGGGGGGGAGAAAGAGAGACCCAGTACTTC.

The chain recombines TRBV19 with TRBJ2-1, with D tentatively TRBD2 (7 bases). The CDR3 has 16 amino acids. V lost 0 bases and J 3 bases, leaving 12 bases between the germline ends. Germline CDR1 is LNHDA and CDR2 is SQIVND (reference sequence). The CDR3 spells CASSIDRGGLYNEQFF. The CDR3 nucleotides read TGTGCCAGTAGTATAGATCGCGGGGGCCTCTACAATGAGCAGTTCTTC.

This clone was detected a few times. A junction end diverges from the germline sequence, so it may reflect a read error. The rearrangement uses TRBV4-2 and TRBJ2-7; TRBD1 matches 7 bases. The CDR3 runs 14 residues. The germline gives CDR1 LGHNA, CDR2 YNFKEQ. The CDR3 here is CASSQVLDRDEQHF. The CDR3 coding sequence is TGTGCCAGCAGCCAAGTCCTAGACAGGGACGAGCAGCACTTC.

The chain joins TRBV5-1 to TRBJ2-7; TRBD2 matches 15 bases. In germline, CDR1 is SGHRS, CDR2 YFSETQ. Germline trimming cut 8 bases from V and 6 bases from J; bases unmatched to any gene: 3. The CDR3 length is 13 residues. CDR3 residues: CASGLAGGAEQYF. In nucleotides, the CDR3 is TGCGCCAGTGGACTAGCGGGGGGGGCCGAGCAGTACTTC.

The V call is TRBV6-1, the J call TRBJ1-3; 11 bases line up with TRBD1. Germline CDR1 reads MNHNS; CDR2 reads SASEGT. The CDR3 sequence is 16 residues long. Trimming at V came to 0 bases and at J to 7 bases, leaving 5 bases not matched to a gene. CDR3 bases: TGTGCCAGCAGTGAAGCCCATCGGACAGGGGGCAACACCATATATTTT. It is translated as CASSEAHRTGGNTIYF.

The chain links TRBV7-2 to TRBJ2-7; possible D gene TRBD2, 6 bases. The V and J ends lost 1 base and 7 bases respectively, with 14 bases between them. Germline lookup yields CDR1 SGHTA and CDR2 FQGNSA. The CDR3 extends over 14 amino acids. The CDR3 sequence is CASSLVPGTFEQYF. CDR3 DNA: TGTGCCAGCAGCTTAGTACCAGGGACTTTTGAGCAGTACTTC.

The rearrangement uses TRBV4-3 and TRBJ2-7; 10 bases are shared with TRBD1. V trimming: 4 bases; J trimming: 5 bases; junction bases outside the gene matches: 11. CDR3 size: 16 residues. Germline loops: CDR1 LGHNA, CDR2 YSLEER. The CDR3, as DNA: TGCGCCAGCAGCCTCTCCCGGGACAGGGGACTCGACGAGCAGTACTTC. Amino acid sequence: CASSLSRDRGLDEQYF.

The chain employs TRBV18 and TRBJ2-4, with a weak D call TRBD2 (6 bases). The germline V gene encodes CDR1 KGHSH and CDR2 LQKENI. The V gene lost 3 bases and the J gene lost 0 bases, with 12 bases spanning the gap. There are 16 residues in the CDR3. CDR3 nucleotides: TGTGCCAGCTCACCGGACGCGGGATTAGCCAAAAACATTCAGTACTTC. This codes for CASSPDAGLAKNIQYF.

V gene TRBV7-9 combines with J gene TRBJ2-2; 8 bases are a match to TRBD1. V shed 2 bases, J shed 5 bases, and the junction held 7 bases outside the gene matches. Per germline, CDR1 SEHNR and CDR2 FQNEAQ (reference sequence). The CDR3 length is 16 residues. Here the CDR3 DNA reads TGTGCCAGCAGCTTACTACAGGGGGAATGGACCGGGGAGCTGTTTTTT. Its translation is CASSLLQGEWTGELFF.

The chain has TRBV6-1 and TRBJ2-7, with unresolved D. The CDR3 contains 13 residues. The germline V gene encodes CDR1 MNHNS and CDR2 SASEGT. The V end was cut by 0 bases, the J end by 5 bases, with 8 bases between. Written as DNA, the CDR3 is TGTGCCAGCAGTGAAGCCAGTGGCCACGAGCAGTACTTC. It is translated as CASSEASGHEQYF.

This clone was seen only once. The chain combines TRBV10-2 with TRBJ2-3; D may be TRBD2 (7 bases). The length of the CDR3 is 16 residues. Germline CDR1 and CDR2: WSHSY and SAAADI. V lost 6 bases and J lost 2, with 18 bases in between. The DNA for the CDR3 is TGCGCCAGCAGGGGTGAGGAGGGGGGGATCACAGATACGCAGTATTTT. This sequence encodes CASRGEEGGITDTQYF.

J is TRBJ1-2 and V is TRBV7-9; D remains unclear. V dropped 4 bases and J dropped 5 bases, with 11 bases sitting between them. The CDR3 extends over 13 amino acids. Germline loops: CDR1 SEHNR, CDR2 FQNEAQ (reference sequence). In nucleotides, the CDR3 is TGTGCCAGCAGCTCCTCACGACTTTATGGCTACACCTTC. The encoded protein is CASSSSRLYGYTF.

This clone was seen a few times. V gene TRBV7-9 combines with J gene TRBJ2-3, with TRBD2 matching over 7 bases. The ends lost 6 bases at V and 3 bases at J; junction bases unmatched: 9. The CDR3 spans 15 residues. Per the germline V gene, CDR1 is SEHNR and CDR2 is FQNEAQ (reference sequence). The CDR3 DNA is TGTGCCAGCAGGAAAGGGACTAAATCGACAGATACGCAGTATTTT. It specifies CASRKGTKSTDTQYF.

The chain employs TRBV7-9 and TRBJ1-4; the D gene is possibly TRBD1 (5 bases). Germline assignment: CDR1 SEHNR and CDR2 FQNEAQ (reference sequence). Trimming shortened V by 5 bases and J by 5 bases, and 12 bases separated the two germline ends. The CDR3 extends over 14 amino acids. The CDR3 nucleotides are TGTGCCAGCAGCCAGGGCACCACAAATGAAAAACTGTTTTTT. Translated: CASSQGTTNEKLFF.

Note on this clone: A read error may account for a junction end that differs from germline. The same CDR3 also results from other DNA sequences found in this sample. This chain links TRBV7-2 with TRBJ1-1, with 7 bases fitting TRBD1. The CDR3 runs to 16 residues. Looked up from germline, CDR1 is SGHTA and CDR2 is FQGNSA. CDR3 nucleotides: TGTGCCAGCAGCTTAATGCTCGGGACAGCGAACACTGAGGCTTTCTTT. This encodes CASSLMLGTANTEAFF. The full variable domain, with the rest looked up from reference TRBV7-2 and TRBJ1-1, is GAGVSQSPSNKVTEKGKDVELRCDPISGHTALYWYRQSLGQGLEFLIYFQGNSAPDKSGLPSDRFSAERTGGSVSTLTIQRTQQEDSAVYLCASSLMLGTANTEAFFGQGTRLTVV.

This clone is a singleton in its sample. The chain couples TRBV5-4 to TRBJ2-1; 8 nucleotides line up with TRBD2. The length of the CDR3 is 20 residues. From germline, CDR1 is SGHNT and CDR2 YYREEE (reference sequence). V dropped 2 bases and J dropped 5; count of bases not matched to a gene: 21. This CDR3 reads CASSLKLSRGGGGPNNEQFF. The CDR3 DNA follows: TGTGCCAGCAGCTTAAAACTAAGCCGTGGGGGCGGGGGGCCGAACAATGAGCAGTTCTTC.

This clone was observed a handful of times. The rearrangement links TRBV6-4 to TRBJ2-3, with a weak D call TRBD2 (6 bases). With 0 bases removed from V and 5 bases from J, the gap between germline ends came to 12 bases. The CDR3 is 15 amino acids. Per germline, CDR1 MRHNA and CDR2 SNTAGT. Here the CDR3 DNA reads TGTGCCAGCAGTGACTCCCTAGGAGGGATAGATACGCAGTATTTT. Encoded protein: CASSDSLGGIDTQYF.

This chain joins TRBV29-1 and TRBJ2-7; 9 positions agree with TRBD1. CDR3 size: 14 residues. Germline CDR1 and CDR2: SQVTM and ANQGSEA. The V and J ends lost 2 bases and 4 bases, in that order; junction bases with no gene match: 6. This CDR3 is CSVEIRDREYEQYF. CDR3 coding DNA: TGCAGCGTTGAAATCAGGGACAGGGAGTACGAGCAGTACTTC.

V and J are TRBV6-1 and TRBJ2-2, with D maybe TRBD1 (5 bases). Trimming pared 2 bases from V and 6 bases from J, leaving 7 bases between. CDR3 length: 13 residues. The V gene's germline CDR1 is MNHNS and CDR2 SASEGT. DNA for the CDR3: TGTGCCAGCAGTGAACAGGGCCCCGGGGAGCTGTTTTTT. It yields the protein CASSEQGPGELFF.

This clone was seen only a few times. CDR3 coding DNA: TGTGCCAGCAGTTTATATGGTGGGACAGGGGTGACTAATGAAAAACTGTTTTTT. Protein sequence: CASSLYGGTGVTNEKLFF. The rearrangement uses TRBV28 and TRBJ1-4; TRBD1 aligns across 10 bases. Germline V lookup: CDR1 MDHEN, CDR2 SYDVKM. The V gene end was trimmed by 1 base and the J gene end by 2 bases; junction bases not matched to a gene: 7. The CDR3 sequence is 18 residues long.